Given below is one TCR beta chain in context. Its target is not known. Trimming removed 3 bases from V and 4 bases from J, with 13 bases in between. The CDR3 sequence is 14 residues long. Germline-derived CDR1 and CDR2 are DFQATT and SNEGSKA (reference sequence). This sample was included in a study of T cells in Graves' hyperthyroidism and ophthalmopathy. Amplification yielded TCR beta CDR3 regions, with RNA transcripts as the source. With the HTBI primer set, the TCR CDR3 went through a first round of RT-PCR. TCRdb reprocessed the multiplex PCR reads via MiXCR and lists one record per CDR3 protein. The sample shows about 350,000 distinct CDR3 sequences, over 11% of them seen only once. Overall study findings and caveats: Within blood appeared most thyroid clonotypes that had expanded above 0.001. Researchers report that a 13 V-J model separated ophthalmopathy from stable hyperthyroidism.

Absence of ophthalmopathy progression within 18 months defined stable Graves' hyperthyroidism. Diagnoses were established using clinical symptoms, serum thyroxine and TRAb, thyroid ultrasound and orbital computed tomography. This chain uses TRBV20-1 with TRBJ2-1; no firm D call. The receptor's source is a woman aged 25 to 45 with Graves' hyperthyroidism. The sequencing input was blood. CDR3 nucleotides: TGCAGTGCTAGGTCCCCGATTTCTTACAATGAGCAGTTCTTC. Protein sequence: CSARSPISYNEQFF.